One and the same sample provided the 6 T cell receptor beta chains below, sequenced in a study of CD8 T cells in ankylosing spondylitis. These receptors lack a known antigen. TCRdb reprocessed the 5' RACE reads via MiXCR and lists one record per CDR3 protein. The data show hundreds of thousands of distinct CDR3 sequences, roughly a quarter seen once. The study, taken as a whole, reports: Typical of ankylosing spondylitis blood, it appeared, was a TCR beta motif of eight highly homologous variants.

The sample consisted of blood, either unsorted or a sorted T cell fraction (not recorded which). The receptor set was obtained from a male donor with ankylosing spondylitis.

The chain recombines TRBV6-1 with TRBJ1-1; tentatively, D is TRBD1 (5 bases). The CDR3 totals 13 residues. The germline V gene has CDR1 MNHNS and CDR2 SASEGT. Trimming pared 6 bases from V and 0 bases from J, leaving 8 bases between. Here the CDR3 DNA reads TGTGCCAGCAGGGTGACAGTGAACACTGAAGCTTTCTTT. Its protein is CASRVTVNTEAFF.

The chain links TRBV18 to TRBJ1-5; 7 bases match TRBD1. The CDR3 runs 19 residues. J gave up 4 bases and V 0 bases, and 15 bases lay outside the gene matches. CDR1 is KGHSH, CDR2 LQKENI, per germline. The CDR3 DNA is TGTGCCAGCTCACCACCAGGAAACAGGGGAACCCTAGGAAATCAGCCCCAGCATTTT. This gives the protein CASSPPGNRGTLGNQPQHF. Combining the CDR3 with reference TRBV18 and TRBJ1-5 gives the whole variable domain NAGVMQNPRHLVRRRGQEARLRCSPMKGHSHVYWYRQLPEEGLKFMVYLQKENIIDESGMPKERFSAEFPKEGPSILRIQQVVRGDSAAYFCASSPPGNRGTLGNQPQHFGDGTRLSIL.

This clonotype was counted only a few times. This chain joins TRBV7-8 and TRBJ2-2; 9 bases line up with TRBD1. The CDR3 totals 15 residues. The V segment lost 5 bases and the J segment 5 bases; nucleotides outside the gene matches: 6. Germline values: CDR1 SGHVS, CDR2 FQNEAQ. The CDR3 region has the DNA TGTGCCAGCAGCCTTCGGACAGGGGTTACCGGGGAGCTGTTTTTT. It translates to CASSLRTGVTGELFF.

This clonotype was picked up a small number of times. The chain couples TRBV7-9 to TRBJ1-3, with D maybe TRBD1 (6 bases). The length of the CDR3 is 14 residues. Trimming took off 5 bases at V and 4 bases at J, with 12 bases between the two ends. In germline, CDR1 is SEHNR, CDR2 FQNEAQ (reference sequence). The CDR3 sequence is CASSHIGTGNTIYF. CDR3 bases: TGTGCCAGCAGCCACATTGGGACAGGAAACACCATATATTTT.

Only a few counts were recorded for this clonotype. The rearrangement links TRBV7-9 to TRBJ2-2, with D unresolved. V was trimmed by 4 bases and J by 7 bases, leaving 7 bases between them. This CDR3 contains 12 residues. The germline V gene encodes CDR1 SEHNR and CDR2 FQNEAQ (reference sequence). CDR3 sequence: CASSSFLGELFF. CDR3 nucleotide sequence: TGTGCCAGCAGCTCATTCCTCGGGGAGCTGTTTTTT.

This clonotype has at least ten counts. This chain connects TRBV3-1 to TRBJ2-1, with D unresolved. Trimming removed 0 bases at V and 4 bases at J, with 7 bases between. The CDR3 totals 14 residues. Germline assignment: CDR1 LGHDT and CDR2 YNNKEL (reference sequence). CDR3: CASSQDPLYNEQFF. As DNA, the CDR3 is TGTGCCAGCAGCCAAGACCCGCTATACAATGAGCAGTTCTTC.